This T cell receptor beta chain was documented in a study of cytomegalovirus exposure and HLA in healthy donors. To note about this clone: The antigen is undetermined.

Use of 60 Vbeta and 13 Jbeta primers characterized the PCR. This table comes from immunoSEQ multiplex PCR, and its TCRdb copy is limited to in-frame clones, with some not included. This listing includes around 110,000 clones. The CDR3 loop spans 15 amino acids. Germline V lookup: CDR1 SEHNR, CDR2 FQNEAQ (reference sequence). Study observations and caveats: Several of the most significant clusters were apparently associated with common viral pathogens in a later analysis.

J is TRBJ2-5 and V is TRBV7-9, with TRBD1 matching 9 bases. The DNA end lines up better with TRBJ2-7; the J call may be wrong. Source material: PBMCs. This receptor was identified in a man aged 25 to 40 in good health and CMV-seronegative. The CDR3 reads CASSFTGGWPYEQYF. CDR3 DNA: TGTGCCAGCAGCTTCACAGGGGGCTGGCCCTACGAGCAGTACTTC.